One sample yielded the 26 T cell receptor beta chains listed below, sequenced in a study of T cell repertoires in cytomegalovirus infection. These TCRs' antigens remain unknown. TCRdb passed the reads through MiXCR, listing each CDR3 protein once. The repertoire holds some 800,000 distinct CDR3 sequences, with 30% to 35% as singletons. The sample consisted of cultured CD8+ T cells from PBMCs, taken from culture after CMV antigen stimulation. The receptor source for this set is a human donor in good health (CMV status not recorded). Some clones in this sample may be carry-over from other donors' samples.

The V gene is TRBV4-1, the J gene TRBJ1-2; a possible D gene is TRBD1 (5 bases). The CDR3 is made up of 16 amino acids. V lost 3 bases to trimming and J lost 4 bases, with 18 bases between them. Per the germline V gene, CDR1 is MGHRA and CDR2 is YSYEKL. The CDR3 coding sequence is TGCGCCAGCAGCCAGGTCGGGACGACAATTGGCTATGGCTACACCTTC. Encoded protein: CASSQVGTTIGYGYTF.

In this sample, this clonotype turned up a few times. This rearrangement joins TRBV6-5 to TRBJ2-1; D is unclear. The CDR3 is 13 residues long. Trimming pared 0 bases from V and 7 bases from J, leaving 7 bases between. Germline-derived CDR1 and CDR2 are MNHEY and SVGAGI. CDR3 region: CASSYSTANEQFF. The CDR3 DNA sequence: TGTGCCAGCAGTTACTCGACGGCAAATGAGCAGTTCTTC.

The chain couples TRBV15 to TRBJ1-3; D remains unclear. The CDR3 is 16 residues long. Per the germline V gene, CDR1 is LNHNV and CDR2 is YYDKDF (reference sequence). Deletions cut 0 bases from V and 0 bases from J, with 9 bases between. DNA of the CDR3: TGTGCCACCAGCAGAGATAAGGCGCGCTCTGGAAACACCATATATTTT. The encoded protein is CATSRDKARSGNTIYF.

This clonotype occurred once. The chain carries TRBV7-4 and TRBJ1-1; no clear D. Germline CDR1 reads SGHVT; CDR2 reads SQSDAQ. Between the trimmed V and J ends, which lost 8 bases and 5 bases, there was a span of 15 bases. The CDR3 has 13 residues. The CDR3 bases are TGTGCCAGCGTAATGAGGCTGCGAACTGAAGCTTTCTTT. Translated, it gives CASVMRLRTEAFF.

This clonotype was detected only a few times. The chain joins TRBV10-3 to TRBJ2-7; TRBD1 might be the D (6 bases). CDR3 length: 13 amino acids. Trimming removed 11 bases at V and 2 bases at J, with 16 bases between. Germline CDR1 and CDR2: ENHRY and SYGVKD. The CDR3 DNA follows: TGTGCCGCCACCAAGGACAGTGCCTACGAGCAGTACTTC. Protein sequence: CAATKDSAYEQYF.

This clonotype was observed a few times. The chain couples TRBV7-9 to TRBJ1-2; D is unresolved. Trimming pared 3 bases from V and 8 bases from J, leaving 10 bases between. The CDR3 runs 12 residues. CDR1 SEHNR and CDR2 FQNEAQ come from the germline V gene (reference sequence). The CDR3 bases are TGTGCCAGCAGCTTTGATGTCCCCGGCTACACCTTC. Its protein product is CASSFDVPGYTF. Full variable domain (rest looked up from reference TRBV7-9 and TRBJ1-2): DTGVSQNPRHKITKRGQNVTFRCDPISEHNRLYWYRQTLGQGPEFLTYFQNEAQLEKSRLLSDRFSAERPKGSFSTLEIQRTEQGDSAMYLCASSFDVPGYTFGSGTRLTVV.

Ten or more counts support this clonotype. The genes are TRBV7-6 and TRBJ2-5, with 9 bases aligning to TRBD2. This CDR3 comprises 17 residues. Germline V gene data show CDR1 as SGHVS and CDR2 as FNYEAQ. The trim removed 0 bases at V and 2 bases at J, leaving 7 bases unmatched. For the CDR3, the DNA is TGTGCCAGCAGCTTAGCGGGAGCGGGGGGACCTCAAGAGACCCAGTACTTC. Its translation: CASSLAGAGGPQETQYF.

The chain has TRBV18 and TRBJ1-2; 9 nucleotides line up with TRBD1. From germline, CDR1 is KGHSH and CDR2 LQKENI. The V segment lost 5 bases and the J segment 5 bases; nucleotides outside the gene matches: 9. The CDR3 covers 15 residues. The DNA of the CDR3 is TGTGCCAGCTCATCTTCGGGACAGGGCCTTTATGGCTACACCTTC. Residues: CASSSSGQGLYGYTF. The whole variable domain, filled in from reference TRBV18 and TRBJ1-2, reads NAGVMQNPRHLVRRRGQEARLRCSPMKGHSHVYWYRQLPEEGLKFMVYLQKENIIDESGMPKERFSAEFPKEGPSILRIQQVVRGDSAAYFCASSSSGQGLYGYTFGSGTRLTVV.

In regard to this clonotype: A junction end diverges from the germline sequence, so it may reflect a read error. The chain recombines TRBV3-1 with TRBJ2-7; 9 nucleotides line up with TRBD1. Germline V lookup: CDR1 LGHDT, CDR2 YNNKEL (reference sequence). This CDR3 is built from 19 residues. The CDR3 coding sequence is TGTGTCAGCAGCACTCATCCGGGACAGGGATCCCCGAGCTCCTACGAGCAGTACTTC. This sequence encodes CVSSTHPGQGSPSSYEQYF.

J is TRBJ2-1 and V is TRBV27, with D possibly TRBD2 on 6 matching bases. Per the germline V gene, CDR1 is MNHEY and CDR2 is SMNVEV (reference sequence). V dropped 7 bases and J dropped 4 bases, with 11 bases sitting between them. CDR3 length: 13 amino acids. CDR3: CASTGDFYNEQFF. DNA for the CDR3: TGTGCCAGCACCGGGGACTTTTACAATGAGCAGTTCTTC.

This clonotype was seen more than once but under ten times. The CDR3 DNA follows: TGCGCCAGCTTGGAGGAGAGCGGAGGTTGGTTCCAGTACTTC. It yields the protein CASLEESGGWFQYF. J is TRBJ2-5 and V is TRBV10-2, with D possibly matching TRBD2 (5 bases). Germline V gene data show CDR1 as WSHSY and CDR2 as SAAADI. Trimming removed 8 bases at V and 10 bases at J, with 23 bases between. The CDR3 sequence is 14 residues long.

This chain connects TRBV10-3 to TRBJ1-4, with no clear D. This CDR3 region has 12 residues. The germline gives CDR1 ENHRY, CDR2 SYGVKD. The V end lost 2 bases, the J end lost 8 bases, and 6 bases lay between the germline ends. The chain's CDR3 is CAISEVGEKLFF. The DNA of the CDR3 is TGTGCCATCAGTGAGGTTGGGGAAAAACTGTTTTTT.

The chain links TRBV27 to TRBJ2-7; D possibly corresponds to TRBD1 (6 bases). The CDR3 spans 15 residues. Per the germline V gene, CDR1 is MNHEY and CDR2 is SMNVEV (reference sequence). V lost 5 bases and J 0 bases, leaving 14 bases between the germline ends. DNA for the CDR3: TGTGCCAGCAGTCAAAGGGGACAAAGCTCCTACGAGCAGTACGTC. It translates to CASSQRGQSSYEQYV.

V usage is TRBV6-6 and J usage is TRBJ1-2; 9 bases are shared with TRBD1. The CDR3 is 15 amino acids. V gave up 10 bases and J gave up 5 bases; unmatched junction bases: 14. CDR1 MNHNY and CDR2 SVGAGI come from the germline V gene (reference sequence). CDR3 amino acids: CATYRDRASQYGYTF. The CDR3 DNA reads as TGTGCCACCTACCGGGACAGGGCGTCCCAATATGGCTACACCTTC.

The chain links TRBV6-2 or TRBV6-3 to TRBJ1-5; D is perhaps TRBD1 (6 bases). The CDR3 has 16 residues. CDR1 is MNHEY and CDR2 is SVGEGT in the germline V gene. The germline V and J ends were trimmed by 2 bases and 1 base, with 12 bases remaining between them. CDR3 protein: CASSYAQGSSNQPQHF. The CDR3 DNA reads as TGTGCCAGCAGTTACGCCCAGGGGTCCAGCAATCAGCCCCAGCATTTT.

This clonotype has a handful of counts. The chain links TRBV5-6 to TRBJ2-7, with D perhaps assigned TRBD1 or TRBD2 (6 bases each). Per the germline V gene, CDR1 is SGHDT and CDR2 is YYEEEE. The CDR3 spans 13 residues. The germline V and J ends were trimmed by 0 bases and 6 bases, with 10 bases remaining between them. CDR3 loop: CASSLEGGSEQYF. For the CDR3, the DNA is TGTGCCAGCAGCTTGGAAGGGGGGAGCGAGCAGTACTTC. Together with reference TRBV5-6 and TRBJ2-7, the CDR3 gives the full variable domain: DAGVTQSPTHLIKTRGQQVTLRCSPKSGHDTVSWYQQALGQGPQFIFQYYEEEERQRGNFPDRFSGHQFPNYSSELNVNALLLGDSALYLCASSLEGGSEQYFGPGTRLTVT.

Note on this clonotype: A read error may account for a junction end that differs from germline. The chain is built from TRBV6-5 and TRBJ2-1; D gene ambiguous. This CDR3 is 12 amino acids long. CDR1 is MNHEY and CDR2 is SVGAGI in the germline V gene. The CDR3 DNA reads TGTGCCAGCAGTTACTCGTTAAGTATATGGATCTTC. Its protein product is CASSYSLSIWIF.

The chain has TRBV27 and TRBJ1-2; 12 nucleotides align to TRBD1. The length of the CDR3 is 14 residues. Germline CDR1 reads MNHEY; CDR2 reads SMNVEV (reference sequence). The V and J ends lost 8 bases and 2 bases, in that order; junction bases with no gene match: 3. The chain's CDR3 is CASGTGGLNYGYTF. The CDR3 bases are TGTGCCAGCGGGACAGGGGGCTTGAACTATGGCTACACCTTC.

The genes are TRBV28 and TRBJ2-5; 8 bases match TRBD1. The CDR3 spans 16 residues. V dropped 5 bases and J dropped 0; count of bases not matched to a gene: 8. The germline CDR1 and CDR2 sequences are MDHEN and SYDVKM. The CDR3 coding sequence is TGTGCCAGCAGTGGAACAGGGGGATTTAACCAAGAGACCCAGTACTTC. It specifies CASSGTGGFNQETQYF.

V and J are TRBV7-9 and TRBJ1-2; TRBD1 matches 9 bases. CDR3 length equals 17 residues. After removal of 2 bases from V and 1 base from J, the junction contained 8 bases not matched to a gene. Germline values: CDR1 SEHNR, CDR2 FQNEAQ (reference sequence). The CDR3 DNA sequence: TGTGCCAGCAGCTTAACCGGGACAGGGAGGTATAACTATGGCTACACCTTC. It encodes CASSLTGTGRYNYGYTF.

The V call is TRBV29-1, the J call TRBJ2-1; TRBD2 agrees at 7 bases. This CDR3 spans 14 amino acids. Germline loops: CDR1 SQVTM, CDR2 ANQGSEA. V gave up 3 bases and J gave up 3 bases; unmatched junction bases: 5. The CDR3 sequence is CSVDQGGGYNEQFF. In DNA, the CDR3 is TGCAGCGTTGACCAGGGCGGGGGCTACAATGAGCAGTTCTTC.

This chain connects TRBV4-2 to TRBJ1-4; TRBD1 is a possible D gene (5 bases). CDR3 length: 17 residues. V shed 0 bases and J shed 0 bases, with 11 bases lying between them. The germline V gene has CDR1 LGHNA and CDR2 YNFKEQ. The CDR3 coding sequence is TGTGCCAGCAGCCAAGATTCGGGACCCTCAACTAATGAAAAACTGTTTTTT. Translating gives CASSQDSGPSTNEKLFF.

The chain joins TRBV13 to TRBJ1-2; possibly TRBD1 for D (6 bases). The V end was cut by 5 bases, the J end by 5 bases, with 12 bases between. Germline lookup yields CDR1 PRHDT and CDR2 FYEKMQ (reference sequence). This CDR3 is 13 amino acids long. CDR3 coding DNA: TGTGCCAGCAGCCCCGAGGGGGAGTATGGCTACACCTTC. Translating it yields CASSPEGEYGYTF. The variable domain in full, completed from reference TRBV13 and TRBJ1-2, reads AAGVIQSPRHLIKEKRETATLKCYPIPRHDTVYWYQQGPGQDPQFLISFYEKMQSDKGSIPDRFSAQQFSDYHSELNMSSLELGDSALYFCASSPEGEYGYTFGSGTRLTVV.

The rearrangement joins TRBV2 to TRBJ1-2; D perhaps matches TRBD1 (6 bases). Trimming stripped 8 bases from V and 8 bases from J, with 15 bases between. From germline, CDR1 is SNHLY and CDR2 FYNNEI. The CDR3 spans 12 residues. Here the CDR3 DNA reads TGTGCCAGCTTGGACAGTTTGGAAGGCTACACCTTC. Protein: CASLDSLEGYTF.

J is TRBJ2-3 and V is TRBV15; either TRBD1 or TRBD2 may supply D (6 bases each). Germline CDR1 reads LNHNV; CDR2 reads YYDKDF (reference sequence). The CDR3 has 15 amino acids. V was trimmed by 7 bases and J by 1 base, leaving 15 bases between them. The CDR3 DNA reads as TGTGCCACCAACCCATTAAGGGGGGGCACAGATACGCAGTATTTT. Residues: CATNPLRGGTDTQYF.

This rearrangement joins TRBV6-2 or TRBV6-3 to TRBJ2-3; no firm D call. The germline gives CDR1 MNHEY, CDR2 SVGEGT. The V gene lost 7 bases and the J gene lost 2 bases, with 10 bases spanning the gap. This CDR3 contains 13 residues. CDR3 region: CASTKTDTDTQYF. CDR3 in DNA: TGTGCCAGCACTAAAACAGACACAGATACGCAGTATTTT.